Following are 6 T cell receptor beta chains from one sample sequenced in a study of shared clonotypes between healthy human individuals (dated by TCRdb to 2018 to 2021). Library preparation employed the immunoSEQ multiplex PCR assay. The immuneACCESS repertoire file appears here via TCRdb, limited to in-frame rearrangements. These files lack a portion of the clones; in checked studies, under half of the deficit traces to unresolved V genes, and the cause of the others is not known. The sample profile shows about 1 million clones; approximately 68% of them were found once. Of the sample, around 1.4% is held by the ten largest clones. Source material: memory CD4+ T cells sorted from blood. This specimen's cell subset or site label, per the study, means: CD45RA-negative fraction. The receptors were gathered from a man aged 18 to 29 in good health.

The gene calls are TRBV6-1 and TRBJ2-7; TRBD1 is a possible D gene (5 bases). The CDR3 is 13 residues long. V lost 3 bases to trimming and J lost 9 bases, with 15 bases between them. CDR1 MNHNS and CDR2 SASEGT come from the germline V gene. CDR3 nucleotides: TGTGCCAGCAGTGAGGACACGGGTATCGGGCAGTACTTC. Translation: CASSEDTGIGQYF.

The J gene is TRBJ1-2, the V gene TRBV6-6; D uncertain. The germline V gene encodes CDR1 MNHNY and CDR2 SVGAGI (reference sequence). V lost 5 bases, J lost 8 bases, and 18 bases lay in between. This CDR3 has 14 amino acids. Here the CDR3 DNA reads TGTGCCAGCAGTGCCCAGACTCCGAGGAGAGGCTACACCTTC. It translates to CASSAQTPRRGYTF.

This clone was observed a single time. Being one base from a much bigger clone, this may be a read error. Other DNA sequences in this sample translate to the same CDR3. The rearrangement uses TRBV7-2 and TRBJ1-2; 8 bases line up with TRBD1. CDR1 and CDR2 (germline): SGHTA, FQGNSA. This CDR3 is 13 amino acids long. The V gene end was trimmed by 5 bases and the J gene end by 5 bases; junction bases not matched to a gene: 4. The chain's CDR3 is CASSPGTGYGYTF. CDR3 coding DNA: TGTGCCAGCAGCCCCGGGACAGGATATGGCTACACCTTC.

The chain joins TRBV7-6 to TRBJ1-1, with D possibly being TRBD1 (6 bases). This CDR3 is built from 12 residues. Germline CDR1 SGHVS, CDR2 FNYEAQ. Trimming took 5 bases from V and 7 from J, leaving 11 bases between them. Here the CDR3 reads CASSPGAGEAFF. The DNA for the CDR3 is TGTGCCAGCAGCCCGGGGGCAGGTGAAGCTTTCTTT.

This sequence joins TRBV18 and TRBJ2-2, with TRBD2 identical over 8 bases. The CDR3 sequence is 15 residues long. Losses at the gene ends were 1 base for V and 5 bases for J; bases not matched to a gene: 3. The V gene's germline CDR1 is KGHSH and CDR2 LQKENI. The CDR3 loop is CASSPQVAGTGELFF. The CDR3 DNA reads TGTGCCAGCTCACCACAGGTAGCGGGAACCGGGGAGCTGTTTTTT.

The rearrangement links TRBV6-5 to TRBJ2-4; the D call may be TRBD1 or TRBD2 (5 bases each). This CDR3 comprises 12 residues. Trimming stripped 7 bases from V and 13 bases from J, with 17 bases between. CDR1 is MNHEY, CDR2 SVGAGI, per germline. The CDR3 here is CASTSLTGLQYF. DNA for the CDR3: TGTGCCAGCACTTCATTGACGGGGCTCCAGTACTTC.